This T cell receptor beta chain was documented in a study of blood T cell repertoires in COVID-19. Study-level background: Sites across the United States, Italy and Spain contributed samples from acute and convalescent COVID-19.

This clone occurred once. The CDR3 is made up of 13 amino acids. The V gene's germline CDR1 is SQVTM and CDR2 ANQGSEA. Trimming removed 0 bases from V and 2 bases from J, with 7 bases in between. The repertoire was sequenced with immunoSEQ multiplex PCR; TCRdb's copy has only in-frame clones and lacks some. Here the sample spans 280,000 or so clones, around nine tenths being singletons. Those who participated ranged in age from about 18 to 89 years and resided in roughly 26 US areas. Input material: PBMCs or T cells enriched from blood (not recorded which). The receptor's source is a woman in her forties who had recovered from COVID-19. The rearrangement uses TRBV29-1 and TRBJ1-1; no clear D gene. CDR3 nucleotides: TGCAGCGTTGAAGAACAACCAAACACTGAAGCTTTCTTT. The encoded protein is CSVEEQPNTEAFF.